The source of this T cell receptor beta chain is a study of cytomegalovirus exposure and HLA in healthy donors (dated by TCRdb to the late 2010s). About the full investigation: The roughly 700 repertoires of the first cohort and the 120 validation repertoires were produced on the same platform, according to a later analysis. Along with the approximately 670-subject first cohort, a separate validation cohort of over a hundred different subjects was used. The study combined high-throughput TCR immunosequencing, statistical association of individual TCRs with disease status, and machine learning to predict cytomegalovirus infection status. The study aimed to test whether signatures of past pathogen exposure could be identified by cataloging public T cell receptors.

The library was built by means of the immunoSEQ multiplex PCR assay. On the authors' methods: A statistical classification framework was built for diagnosing cytomegalovirus status from the catalog of TCR beta chain sequences. The clones in this table, taken by TCRdb from immuneACCESS, are in-frame only. Not every clone is retained; where verified, under half of the shortfall comes from an unresolved V gene, and the cause of the rest is unknown. That table furnishes V, J and clone size, whereas the DNA furnished D and trimming. This sample is represented by roughly 63,000 clones; roughly 90% of them were singletons. The ten largest make up 0.95% to 1.5% of the sample. V is trimmed back by 5 bases and J by 7 bases, and the junction contains 14 bases that no gene match accounts for. The CDR3 has 16 amino acids, counting the end cysteine and phenylalanine. Kept here is only the CDR3 DNA, which spans 48 bases and is read in frame from base 1. CDR1 is given as MNHEY and CDR2 as SMNVEV, both from the germline V gene (reference sequence).

The full study reports these points: Cytomegalovirus status was reported to be diagnosed by the classifier with high specificity and sensitivity in both the original and validation cohorts. While some public TCRs were present in many individuals, most TCR sequences turned up only very rarely across donors. A total of 150 to 200 TCR beta chains were listed by the study as associated with cytomegalovirus. A later analysis lacked HLA typing for the validation cohort, so it scored co-occurrence in that cohort across all 110 or so repertoires. The authors suggested that the approach could potentially be extended to other disease states and immunological phenotypes. A later analysis found that TCRs clustered in the first cohort also tended to co-occur in the 120 validation repertoires, with approximately 95% of cluster scores above 0. In vitro tests confirmed that a few of the cytomegalovirus-associated TCR beta chains recognize cytomegalovirus antigens.

Separate from the roughly 650-subject first cohort, the validation cohort of 95 to 150 subjects was the group to which the donors belonged. About this clone itself: Which antigen it targets is not known. No base quality information exists; no much larger clone differs at one position.

The V and J segments used are TRBV27 and TRBJ1-5, with 7 middle bases fitting TRBD1. Material: PBMCs. The sequence derives from a young woman in good health and CMV-seronegative. The CDR3 sequence is CASSPTLRGLVQPQHF. The DNA is as follows: TGTGCCAGCAGTCCGACTTTAAGGGGGCTCGTACAGCCCCAGCATTTT.